The 32 T cell receptor beta chains below all came from one sample that was sequenced in a study of memory CD4+ T cells and cytomegalovirus serostatus. The sort gate was single viable CD3+CD4+CD8-CD45RO+ cells for memory CD4+ T cells. Profiling relied on immunoSEQ multiplex PCR, and the TCRdb table lists in-frame clones only, not all of them. The sample comprises tens of thousands of clones, 60% to 80% of which are singletons, and 0.77% rests with the top ten. The sequencing sample was made of memory CD4+ T cells from blood. These receptors came from an adult in good health and CMV-seronegative.

The chain combines TRBV2 with TRBJ2-3; 11 nucleotides align to TRBD1. V dropped 5 bases and J dropped 4; count of bases not matched to a gene: 5. The CDR3 is 15 amino acids. Germline V gene data show CDR1 as SNHLY and CDR2 as FYNNEI. Here the CDR3 reads CASSRDRGKADTQYF. The DNA of the CDR3 is TGTGCCAGCAGTAGGGACAGGGGGAAAGCAGATACGCAGTATTTT.

V usage is TRBV29-1 and J usage is TRBJ1-1; 8 bases are shared with TRBD1. The CDR3 consists of 13 residues. The junction had 6 bases not matched to a gene; V was cut back by 5 bases and J by 4 bases. Germline V gene lookup returns CDR1 SQVTM and CDR2 ANQGSEA. CDR3: CSVIVTGVTEAFF. The CDR3 DNA reads TGCAGCGTTATAGTGACAGGGGTCACTGAAGCTTTCTTT.

V gene TRBV5-1 combines with J gene TRBJ2-5; 11 bases are a match to TRBD1. This CDR3 contains 14 residues. The germline V gene encodes CDR1 SGHRS and CDR2 YFSETQ. The junction had 4 bases not matched to a gene; V was cut back by 4 bases and J by 5 bases. The CDR3 sequence is CASSGGTGGETQYF. Written as DNA, the CDR3 is TGCGCCAGCAGCGGAGGGACAGGGGGGGAGACCCAGTACTTC. The whole variable domain, remainder taken from reference TRBV5-1 and TRBJ2-5, is KAGVTQTPRYLIKTRGQQVTLSCSPISGHRSVSWYQQTPGQGLQFLFEYFSETQRNKGNFPGRFSGRQFSNSRSEMNVSTLELGDSALYLCASSGGTGGETQYFGPGTRLLVL.

The count of this clone is one. The J gene is TRBJ2-7, the V gene TRBV6-5, with 9 bases identical to TRBD2. Germline V gene sequence: CDR1 MNHEY, CDR2 SVGAGI. V lost 0 bases, J lost 1 base, and 4 bases stayed unmatched. The CDR3 is 16 residues long. The CDR3: CASSYSTRGGSYEQYF. The CDR3 coding sequence is TGTGCCAGCAGTTACTCGACGCGGGGGGGTTCCTACGAGCAGTACTTC.

The V and J genes are TRBV5-1 and TRBJ2-7; TRBD1 aligns across 7 bases. From germline, CDR1 is SGHRS and CDR2 YFSETQ. Trimming removed 4 bases from V and 7 bases from J; junction bases left unmatched: 5. This CDR3 has 12 amino acids. The DNA of the CDR3 is TGCGCCAGCAGCGTTATCAGGGGGGAGCAGTACTTC. Amino acids: CASSVIRGEQYF.

J is TRBJ2-1 and V is TRBV6-6; 8 bases agree with TRBD1. This CDR3 is built from 15 residues. Germline CDR1 and CDR2: MNHNY and SVGAGI (reference sequence). J gave up 7 bases and V 7 bases, and 12 bases lay outside the gene matches. The DNA of the CDR3 is TGTGCCAGCAAGGCCACAGGGGGTACCGGGAATGAGCAGTTCTTC. This translates into CASKATGGTGNEQFF.

This chain links TRBV7-3 with TRBJ2-1; TRBD2 aligns across 10 bases. V dropped 5 bases and J dropped 9; count of bases not matched to a gene: 13. CDR1 SGHTA and CDR2 FQGTGA come from the germline V gene. The CDR3 contains 16 residues. The DNA for the CDR3 is TGTGCCAGCAGCCCTCCCGGGACTAGCGTATACGGTGAGCAGTTCTTC. The encoded protein is CASSPPGTSVYGEQFF. Full variable domain (missing parts from reference TRBV7-3 and TRBJ2-1): GAGVSQTPSNKVTEKGKYVELRCDPISGHTALYWYRQSLGQGPEFLIYFQGTGAADDSGLPNDRFFAVRPEGSVSTLKIQRTERGDSAVYLCASSPPGTSVYGEQFFGPGTRLTVL.

This chain connects TRBV5-4 to TRBJ1-2; 10 bases line up with TRBD1. V was pared by 4 bases and J by 8 bases, with 8 bases of the junction left unmatched. CDR3 size: 14 residues. CDR1 and CDR2 from the germline V gene are SGHNT and YYREEE (reference sequence). The CDR3 DNA sequence: TGTGCCAGCAGCCCGGCCGGGACAGGGGAAGGCTACACCTTC. Translation: CASSPAGTGEGYTF.

CDR3 protein: CASSGQFGEKLFF. CDR3 bases: TGTGCCAGCAGCGGACAGTTTGGTGAAAAACTGTTTTTT. The chain couples TRBV2 to TRBJ1-4, with D possibly TRBD1 on 6 matching bases. This CDR3 has 13 amino acids. The V and J ends lost 6 bases and 7 bases respectively, with 12 bases between them. Germline loops: CDR1 SNHLY, CDR2 FYNNEI.

This clone turned up a few times. The chain combines TRBV2 with TRBJ1-1; D ambiguous. Germline values: CDR1 SNHLY, CDR2 FYNNEI. The CDR3 runs 11 residues. V gave up 2 bases and J gave up 8 bases, with 6 bases separating them. The CDR3 nucleotides read TGTGCCAGCAGTGAAAGACAAGAAGCTTTCTTT. Residues: CASSERQEAFF.

This clone has a handful of counts. The chain is built from TRBV7-9 and TRBJ1-2, with TRBD1 matching over 7 bases. The CDR3 has 18 amino acids. Germline V gene lookup returns CDR1 SEHNR and CDR2 FQNEAQ (reference sequence). With 5 bases clipped from V and 0 bases from J, the junction kept 15 bases outside the gene matches. The CDR3 sequence: CASSRAFQDQGANYGYTF. The CDR3 DNA reads TGTGCCAGCAGCCGGGCCTTTCAGGATCAGGGGGCTAACTATGGCTACACCTTC.

The V call is TRBV7-2, the J call TRBJ2-2, with D hard to call. The V end was cut by 1 base, the J end by 8 bases, with 11 bases between. The CDR3 sequence is 14 residues long. Germline lookup yields CDR1 SGHTA and CDR2 FQGNSA. In DNA, the CDR3 is TGTGCCAGCAGCTTAGTAGCTAAAGTTGGGGAGCTGTTTTTT. Its translation is CASSLVAKVGELFF.

The V gene is TRBV29-1, the J gene TRBJ2-2; D might be TRBD1 or TRBD2, each matching 5 bases. Germline V gene lookup returns CDR1 SQVTM and CDR2 ANQGSEA. The CDR3 runs to 15 residues. V was pared by 4 bases and J by 4 bases, with 16 bases between. CDR3 coding DNA: TGCAGCGTTGGTTCAAGGGGAGACCTCACCGGGGAGCTGTTTTTT. Translation: CSVGSRGDLTGELFF.

V gene TRBV28 combines with J gene TRBJ2-7, with D possibly matching TRBD1 (5 bases). V dropped 2 bases and J dropped 12 bases, with 14 bases sitting between them. Per germline, CDR1 MDHEN and CDR2 SYDVKM. The CDR3 has 12 residues. CDR3 region: CASSLNSGRGYF. DNA of the CDR3: TGTGCCAGCAGTTTAAATTCTGGTAGGGGGTACTTC.

This sequence joins TRBV2 and TRBJ2-3; 7 bases are shared with TRBD2. The V and J ends lost 11 bases and 2 bases, in that order; junction bases with no gene match: 10. This CDR3 has 14 amino acids. Germline CDR1 is SNHLY and CDR2 is FYNNEI. The CDR3 spells CAGLGTLNTDTQYF. In DNA, the CDR3 is TGTGCCGGACTAGGGACTCTGAACACAGATACGCAGTATTTT.

V gene TRBV5-5 combines with J gene TRBJ2-7; D not certain. V lost 3 bases to trimming and J lost 2 bases, with 15 bases between them. This CDR3 has 15 amino acids. The V gene's germline CDR1 is SGHKS and CDR2 YYEKEE (reference sequence). Here the CDR3 reads CASSYIDKGPYEQYF. The CDR3 DNA reads TGTGCCAGCAGCTATATAGACAAGGGCCCCTACGAGCAGTACTTC.

The chain recombines TRBV9 with TRBJ2-3; D unclear. Germline CDR1 SGDLS, CDR2 YYNGEE. CDR3 length equals 15 residues. Trimming stripped 0 bases from V and 1 base from J, with 9 bases between. Here the CDR3 reads CASSVVSVGTDTQYF. The CDR3 region has the DNA TGTGCCAGCAGCGTAGTTTCGGTAGGCACAGATACGCAGTATTTT.

The chain joins TRBV30 to TRBJ1-6; D gene uncertain. CDR1 and CDR2 from the germline V gene are GTSNPN and SVGIG (reference sequence). V was shortened by 6 bases and J by 6 bases, with 12 bases between the two germline ends. The CDR3 contains 13 residues. Here the CDR3 DNA reads TGTGCCTGCCAGCTAGGCACTAATTCACCCCTCCACTTT. Protein product: CACQLGTNSPLHF.

This rearrangement joins TRBV28 to TRBJ1-5, with unresolved D. The CDR3 contains 16 residues. Germline-derived CDR1 and CDR2 are MDHEN and SYDVKM. Trimming removed 5 bases from V and 8 bases from J, with 22 bases in between. This CDR3 reads CASSLRGSGFPEPQHF. Here the CDR3 DNA reads TGTGCCAGCAGTCTGAGAGGTTCGGGGTTCCCCGAGCCCCAGCATTTT.

The CDR3 loop is CASSTQGSFDDEQFF. CDR3 in DNA: TGTGCCAGTAGTACGCAGGGCTCGTTCGACGATGAGCAGTTCTTC. The V gene is TRBV19, the J gene TRBJ2-1; a weak D match, TRBD1 (5 bases). This CDR3 has 15 residues. Trimming removed 4 bases at V and 8 bases at J, with 18 bases between. Germline-derived CDR1 and CDR2 are LNHDA and SQIVND (reference sequence).

The rearrangement links TRBV5-1 to TRBJ2-1, with a weak D call TRBD1 (8 bases). V was cut by 4 bases and J by 10 bases, with 24 bases left in between. This CDR3 has 16 amino acids. Germline values: CDR1 SGHRS, CDR2 YFSETQ. The DNA for the CDR3 is TGCGCCAGCAGCAACCTAAGGACAGGGAGGGTTGACGAGCAGTTCTTC. This encodes CASSNLRTGRVDEQFF.

This rearrangement joins TRBV30 to TRBJ2-1, with 8 bases identical to TRBD2. The CDR3 contains 13 residues. Germline assignment: CDR1 GTSNPN and CDR2 SVGIG (reference sequence). Germline trimming cut 1 base from V and 6 bases from J; bases unmatched to any gene: 2. The DNA for the CDR3 is TGTGCCTGGAGTGGTAGCGGGGTCAATGAGCAGTTCTTC. Translated, it gives CAWSGSGVNEQFF. Combining the CDR3 with reference TRBV30 and TRBJ2-1 gives the whole variable domain SQTIHQWPATLVQPVGSPLSLECTVEGTSNPNLYWYRQAAGRGLQLLFYSVGIGQISSEVPQNLSASRPQDRQFILSSKKLLLSDSGFYLCAWSGSGVNEQFFGPGTRLTVL.

V and J are TRBV7-9 and TRBJ1-6; the match to TRBD1 covers 8 bases. The CDR3 covers 16 residues. V shed 1 base, J shed 12 bases, and the junction held 11 bases outside the gene matches. Germline assignment: CDR1 SEHNR and CDR2 FQNEAQ (reference sequence). The CDR3 loop is CASSLVRGPRGEPLHF. DNA of the CDR3: TGTGCCAGCAGCTTAGTCAGGGGGCCCAGGGGAGAACCCCTCCACTTT.

This chain joins TRBV11-2 and TRBJ2-3, with TRBD2 matching 12 bases. V was clipped by 5 bases and J by 8 bases; unmatched bases: 20. Germline values: CDR1 SGHAT, CDR2 FQNNGV. The CDR3 is 19 amino acids. The CDR3 reads CASSMRLAGARLGSSTQYF. In DNA, the CDR3 is TGTGCCAGCAGCATGCGACTAGCGGGGGCCCGGCTTGGCTCTTCTACGCAGTATTTT.

The rearrangement uses TRBV7-8 and TRBJ2-7; D is unclear. CDR3 length: 14 amino acids. Trimming took 0 bases from V and 11 from J, leaving 17 bases between them. The germline CDR1 and CDR2 sequences are SGHVS and FQNEAQ. The CDR3 coding sequence is TGTGCCAGCAGCTTAGCAATAGCACGAACCCGGGAGTACTTC. The encoded protein is CASSLAIARTREYF. Complete variable domain (other parts from reference TRBV7-8 and TRBJ2-7): GAGVSQSPRYKVAKRGQDVALRCDPISGHVSLFWYQQALGQGPEFLTYFQNEAQLDKSGLPSDRFFAERPEGSVSTLKIQRTQQEDSAVYLCASSLAIARTREYFGPGTRLTVT.

The chain has TRBV7-9 and TRBJ1-4; unclear D gene. The CDR3 runs 12 residues. V was trimmed by 10 bases and J by 4 bases, leaving 10 bases between them. Germline V gene sequence: CDR1 SEHNR, CDR2 FQNEAQ (reference sequence). CDR3 protein: CATPGSNEKLFF. The CDR3 DNA follows: TGTGCCACACCGGGCAGTAATGAAAAACTGTTTTTT.

The V and J genes are TRBV5-1 and TRBJ2-1, with D uncertain. This CDR3 contains 14 residues. Germline V gives CDR1 SGHRS, CDR2 YFSETQ. Trimming shortened V by 2 bases and J by 7 bases, and 13 bases separated the two germline ends. The CDR3 coding sequence is TGCGCCAGCAGCTTAGAACAAACGTCGAATGAGCAGTTCTTC. Its protein product is CASSLEQTSNEQFF.

This chain joins TRBV18 and TRBJ1-3, with a possible D match to TRBD1 (6 bases). The CDR3 is 15 residues long. V lost 2 bases, J lost 4 bases, and 12 bases lay in between. Per the germline V gene, CDR1 is KGHSH and CDR2 is LQKENI. The CDR3: CASSPNRADGNTIYF. The CDR3, as DNA: TGTGCCAGCTCACCAAACAGGGCTGACGGAAACACCATATATTTT.

The chain links TRBV6-5 to TRBJ2-7, with unresolved D. This CDR3 contains 14 residues. Germline lookup yields CDR1 MNHEY and CDR2 SVGAGI. Between the trimmed V and J ends, which lost 0 bases and 0 bases, there was a span of 6 bases. DNA of the CDR3: TGTGCCAGCAGTTACTCAAGGAACTCCTACGAGCAGTACTTC. It codes for CASSYSRNSYEQYF.

The chain has TRBV6-1 and TRBJ1-4, with D maybe TRBD1 (6 bases). Germline V CDR1 and CDR2: MNHNS, SASEGT. V lost 8 bases and J lost 0, with 7 bases in between. This CDR3 has 13 amino acids. The CDR3 DNA reads as TGTGCCAGCGGGGGCCCAACTAATGAAAAACTGTTTTTT. Its protein product is CASGGPTNEKLFF.

The chain recombines TRBV5-1 with TRBJ2-7, with 10 bases aligning to TRBD2. The CDR3 contains 14 residues. Trimming took 3 bases from V and 7 from J; bases not matched to a gene: 7. Germline-derived CDR1 and CDR2 are SGHRS and YFSETQ. The CDR3 bases are TGCGCCAGCAGCTCCCCGGGACTAGCGTCAGAGCAGTACTTC. This encodes CASSSPGLASEQYF.

The rearrangement uses TRBV29-1 and TRBJ1-2; D is possibly TRBD1 (6 bases). Germline V gene lookup returns CDR1 SQVTM and CDR2 ANQGSEA. The CDR3 is 13 amino acids. The V gene lost 8 bases and the J gene lost 1 base, with 14 bases spanning the gap. The CDR3, as DNA: TGCAGCTTTACAGGGAGGGTTAACTATGGCTACACCTTC. This translates into CSFTGRVNYGYTF.